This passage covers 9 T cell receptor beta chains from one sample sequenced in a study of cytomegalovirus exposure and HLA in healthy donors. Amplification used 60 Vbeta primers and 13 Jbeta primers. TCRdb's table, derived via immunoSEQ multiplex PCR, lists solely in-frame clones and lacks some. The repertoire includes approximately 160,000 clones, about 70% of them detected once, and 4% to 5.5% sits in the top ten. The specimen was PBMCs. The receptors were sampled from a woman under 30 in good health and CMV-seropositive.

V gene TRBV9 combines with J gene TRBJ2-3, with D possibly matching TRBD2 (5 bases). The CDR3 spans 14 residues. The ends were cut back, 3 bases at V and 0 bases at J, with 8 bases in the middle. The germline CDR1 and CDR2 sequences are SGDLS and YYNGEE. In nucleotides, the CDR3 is TGTGCCAGCAGCGAGGACTCTAGCACAGATACGCAGTATTTT. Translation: CASSEDSSTDTQYF. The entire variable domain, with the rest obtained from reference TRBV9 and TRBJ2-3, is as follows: DSGVTQTPKHLITATGQRVTLRCSPRSGDLSVYWYQQSLDQGLQFLIQYYNGEERAKGNILERFSAQQFPDLHSELNLSSLELGDSALYFCASSEDSSTDTQYFGPGTRLTVL.

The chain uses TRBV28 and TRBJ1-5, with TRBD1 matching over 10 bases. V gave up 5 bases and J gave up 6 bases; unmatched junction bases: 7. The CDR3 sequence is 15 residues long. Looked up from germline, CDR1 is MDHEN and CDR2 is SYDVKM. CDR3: CASSAPGQGFQPQHF. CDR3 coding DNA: TGTGCCAGCAGTGCGCCGGGACAGGGGTTTCAGCCCCAGCATTTT.

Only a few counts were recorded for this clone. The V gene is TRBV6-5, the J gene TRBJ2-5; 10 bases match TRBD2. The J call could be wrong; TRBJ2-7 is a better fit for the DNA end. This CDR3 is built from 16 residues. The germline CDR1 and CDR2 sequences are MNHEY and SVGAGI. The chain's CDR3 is CASSYERTSGTYEQYF. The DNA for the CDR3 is TGTGCCAGCAGTTACGAGCGGACTAGCGGCACCTACGAGCAGTACTTC.

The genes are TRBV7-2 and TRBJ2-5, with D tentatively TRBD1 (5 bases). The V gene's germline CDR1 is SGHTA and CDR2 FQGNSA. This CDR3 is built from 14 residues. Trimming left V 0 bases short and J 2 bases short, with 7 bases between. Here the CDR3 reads CASSLAGAQETQYF. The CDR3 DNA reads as TGTGCCAGCAGCTTAGCTGGGGCTCAAGAGACCCAGTACTTC.

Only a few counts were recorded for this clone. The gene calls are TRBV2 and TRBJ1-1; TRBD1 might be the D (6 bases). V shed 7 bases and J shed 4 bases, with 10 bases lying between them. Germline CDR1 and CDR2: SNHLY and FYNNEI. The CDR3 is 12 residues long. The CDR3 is CASKGEVTEAFF. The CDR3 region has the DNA TGTGCCAGCAAGGGGGAAGTCACTGAAGCTTTCTTT.

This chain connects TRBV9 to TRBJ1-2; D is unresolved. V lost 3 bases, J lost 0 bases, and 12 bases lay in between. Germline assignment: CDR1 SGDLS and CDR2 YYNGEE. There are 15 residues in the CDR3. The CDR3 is CASSADLASNYGYTF. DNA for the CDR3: TGTGCCAGCAGCGCAGACTTAGCATCTAACTATGGCTACACCTTC.

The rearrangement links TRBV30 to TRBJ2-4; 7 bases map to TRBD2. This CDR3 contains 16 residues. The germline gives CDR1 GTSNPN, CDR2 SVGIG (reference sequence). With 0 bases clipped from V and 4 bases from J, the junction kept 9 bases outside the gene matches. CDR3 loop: CAWSVPVAREKNIQYF. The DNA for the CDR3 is TGTGCCTGGAGTGTACCCGTCGCGCGGGAGAAAAACATTCAGTACTTC.

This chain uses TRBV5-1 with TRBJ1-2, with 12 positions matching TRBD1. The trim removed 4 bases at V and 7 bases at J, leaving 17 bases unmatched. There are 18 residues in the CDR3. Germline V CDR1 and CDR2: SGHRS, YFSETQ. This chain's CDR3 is CASSPNEHRDRGRGGYTF. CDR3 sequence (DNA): TGCGCCAGCAGCCCGAACGAACACCGGGACAGGGGGCGCGGTGGCTACACCTTC.

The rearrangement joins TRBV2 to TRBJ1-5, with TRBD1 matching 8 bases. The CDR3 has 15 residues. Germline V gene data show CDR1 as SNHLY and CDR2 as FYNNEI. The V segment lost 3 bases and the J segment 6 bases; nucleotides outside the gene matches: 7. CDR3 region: CASSEQRTGSQPQHF. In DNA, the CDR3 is TGTGCCAGCAGTGAGCAGAGGACAGGGAGTCAGCCCCAGCATTTT.